These 24 T cell receptor beta chains were sequenced from one sample in a study of human T cells and chemical hapten exposure (dated by TCRdb to the early 2020s). Per the publication, the time point label means: healthy volunteer bleed at 6 weeks. Total RNA was extracted from unfractionated whole blood that had been collected in Tempus Blood RNA tubes. Libraries were built with RACE. The sequencer listed for this sample is NextSeq 500. TCRdb handled the public reads itself, with Q25 trimming in fastp and clone calling in MiXCR, and kept productive beta chains. Every distinct CDR3 protein forms one entry, paired with its most common genes and DNA. Within this sample are fewer than 85,000 distinct CDR3 sequences, with around 9.3% of them counted one time only. The ten top clones hold about 1.7% of the sample. The sequenced sample was whole blood. These receptors were taken from a female donor in good health. Some clones in this sample may be carry-over from other donors' samples.

This clonotype has more than one count but fewer than ten. The chain links TRBV5-1 to TRBJ2-7; the D call may be TRBD1 or TRBD2 (5 bases each). This CDR3 comprises 15 residues. Germline CDR1 reads SGHRS; CDR2 reads YFSETQ. V lost 3 bases, J lost 0 bases, and 13 bases lay in between. In DNA, the CDR3 is TGCGCCAGCAGCTATCGGGGCCCGAGCTCCTACGAGCAGTACTTC. Its translation: CASSYRGPSSYEQYF.

Relative to its sample, this clonotype is medium-sized. The genes are TRBV6-2 or TRBV6-3 and TRBJ2-3, with D possibly being TRBD1 (5 bases). This CDR3 has 14 amino acids. Trimming removed 2 bases at V and 2 bases at J, with 8 bases between. The V gene's germline CDR1 is MNHEY and CDR2 SVGEGT. CDR3 residues: CASSYGADTDTQYF. The CDR3 nucleotides read TGTGCCAGCAGTTACGGGGCAGACACAGATACGCAGTATTTT.

This clonotype was observed at least ten times. This chain uses TRBV20-1 with TRBJ2-1; D gene ambiguous. CDR1 and CDR2 from the germline V gene are DFQATT and SNEGSKA (reference sequence). This CDR3 comprises 11 residues. V shed 4 bases and J shed 9 bases, with 10 bases lying between them. The CDR3 sequence: CSAKHPSEQFF. As DNA, the CDR3 is TGCAGTGCTAAACACCCCTCTGAGCAGTTCTTC.

This clonotype was recorded at least ten times. The rearrangement links TRBV4-1 to TRBJ2-1, with D unresolved. V dropped 1 base and J dropped 4 bases, with 20 bases sitting between them. The germline V gene encodes CDR1 MGHRA and CDR2 YSYEKL. The CDR3 runs to 18 residues. The CDR3 DNA follows: TGCGCCAGCAGCCAAGTCGACATGGGCCGCTGGATATACAATGAGCAGTTCTTC. It encodes CASSQVDMGRWIYNEQFF.

The sample holds many counts of this clonotype. The CDR3 loop is CASSQDLPDSNAEAFF. CDR3 sequence (DNA): TGTGCCAGCAGCCAAGATCTTCCAGATTCCAACGCTGAAGCTTTCTTT. The chain has TRBV4-2 and TRBJ1-1, with D unresolved. Germline V lookup: CDR1 LGHNA, CDR2 YNFKEQ. CDR3 length: 16 residues. Deletions cut 0 bases from V and 6 bases from J, with 17 bases between.

The chain uses TRBV10-3 and TRBJ1-1; the D gene is possibly TRBD1 (5 bases). The CDR3 totals 14 residues. Germline CDR1 ENHRY, CDR2 SYGVKD. V was trimmed by 11 bases and J by 1 base, leaving 17 bases between them. The CDR3 DNA reads TGTGCCGCGCGCAACAGGTTCCAGAACACTGAAGCTTTCTTT. This gives the protein CAARNRFQNTEAFF.

The table lists this clonotype with a few counts. The chain links TRBV4-2 to TRBJ2-3; TRBD2 matches 13 bases. The CDR3 is 18 residues long. In germline, CDR1 is LGHNA, CDR2 YNFKEQ. After removal of 4 bases from V and 0 bases from J, the junction contained 7 bases not matched to a gene. CDR3 loop: CASSLGTSGTASTDTQYF. The CDR3 region has the DNA TGTGCCAGCAGCCTGGGGACTAGCGGGACGGCTAGCACAGATACGCAGTATTTT.

This clonotype was detected a few times. The chain couples TRBV3-1 to TRBJ2-7; 9 bases fit TRBD1. The trim removed 0 bases at V and 4 bases at J, leaving 7 bases unmatched. This CDR3 is 16 amino acids long. Germline assignment: CDR1 LGHDT and CDR2 YNNKEL (reference sequence). CDR3 sequence: CASSQEEGQGLYEQYF. CDR3 nucleotides: TGTGCCAGCAGCCAAGAGGAAGGACAGGGGTTATACGAGCAGTACTTC.

The chain uses TRBV7-9 and TRBJ2-1, with D unclear. In germline, CDR1 is SEHNR, CDR2 FQNEAQ (reference sequence). V shed 5 bases and J shed 3 bases, with 11 bases lying between them. CDR3 size: 14 residues. This chain's CDR3 is CASSLRTDYNEQFF. The DNA for the CDR3 is TGTGCCAGCAGCCTTCGGACCGACTACAATGAGCAGTTCTTC.

Many counts were recorded for this clonotype. The chain uses TRBV7-2 and TRBJ2-3, with TRBD2 matching 14 bases. The CDR3 extends over 17 amino acids. V shed 4 bases, J shed 0 bases, and the junction held 3 bases outside the gene matches. The V gene's germline CDR1 is SGHTA and CDR2 FQGNSA. CDR3 DNA sequence: TGTGCCAGCAGCTCTAGGACTAGCGGGGGGAGCACAGATACGCAGTATTTT. It codes for CASSSRTSGGSTDTQYF.

The table lists this clonotype with many counts. This chain links TRBV5-1 with TRBJ2-7; D not certain. Germline CDR1 SGHRS, CDR2 YFSETQ. This CDR3 contains 14 residues. V lost 5 bases to trimming and J lost 3 bases, with 15 bases between them. CDR3 in amino acids: CASRSLEASYEQYF. The DNA for the CDR3 is TGCGCCAGCAGGAGCTTAGAAGCAAGCTACGAGCAGTACTTC.

This clonotype has a count of ten or more. The CDR3 sequence is CASSPQTGGGHIQYF. DNA of the CDR3: TGCGCCAGCAGCCCCCAGACTGGCGGGGGGCACATTCAGTACTTC. The chain combines TRBV5-1 with TRBJ2-4, with 8 bases matching TRBD2. Trimming at V came to 4 bases and at J to 8 bases, leaving 11 bases not matched to a gene. Germline V gene lookup returns CDR1 SGHRS and CDR2 YFSETQ. The CDR3 loop spans 15 amino acids.

In its sample, this clonotype was seen a few times. The rearrangement joins TRBV27 to TRBJ1-2; D perhaps matches TRBD1 (5 bases). The CDR3 contains 13 residues. Germline V gene sequence: CDR1 MNHEY, CDR2 SMNVEV (reference sequence). Trimming pared 5 bases from V and 4 bases from J, leaving 11 bases between. The chain's CDR3 is CASSPRDSYGYTF. In DNA form, the CDR3 reads TGTGCCAGCAGTCCCCGTGACAGCTATGGCTACACCTTC.

This clonotype was observed many times. V is TRBV20-1 and J is TRBJ2-5; D might be TRBD1 (5 bases). This CDR3 is 16 amino acids long. V was shortened by 2 bases and J by 2 bases, with 18 bases between the two germline ends. Germline V gene sequence: CDR1 DFQATT, CDR2 SNEGSKA (reference sequence). The CDR3: CSARSRSPGQQETQYF. Written as DNA, the CDR3 is TGCAGTGCTAGAAGTAGGAGTCCAGGGCAACAAGAGACCCAGTACTTC.

This clonotype appeared many times. This chain connects TRBV3-1 to TRBJ2-3; 8 bases match TRBD2. Losses at the gene ends were 0 bases for V and 6 bases for J; bases not matched to a gene: 5. Germline CDR1 and CDR2: LGHDT and YNNKEL (reference sequence). The CDR3 is 15 amino acids. The CDR3 loop reads CASSQDQTSVDTQYF. As DNA, the CDR3 is TGTGCCAGCAGCCAAGACCAGACTAGCGTCGATACGCAGTATTTT.

The rearrangement joins TRBV27 to TRBJ2-3; 8 bases align to TRBD2. V dropped 10 bases and J dropped 5; count of bases not matched to a gene: 8. The CDR3 covers 13 residues. The germline V gene has CDR1 MNHEY and CDR2 SMNVEV (reference sequence). CDR3 amino acids: CATSGGAGDTQYF. Here the CDR3 DNA reads TGTGCCACTTCCGGGGGGGCGGGAGATACGCAGTATTTT.

This chain links TRBV7-6 with TRBJ2-3, with D possibly being TRBD2 (5 bases). The V gene's germline CDR1 is SGHVS and CDR2 FNYEAQ. V lost 3 bases to trimming and J lost 2 bases, with 6 bases between them. The CDR3 contains 13 residues. The DNA for the CDR3 is TGTGCCAGCAGCTTCGGGGACACAGATACGCAGTATTTT. Amino acids: CASSFGDTDTQYF.

This clonotype was counted only a few times. The rearrangement uses TRBV6-1 and TRBJ1-1; no clear D. The CDR3 contains 14 residues. Trimming removed 3 bases from V and 5 bases from J, with 13 bases in between. Germline CDR1 is MNHNS and CDR2 is SASEGT. This CDR3 is CASSDDPRGTEAFF. The CDR3, as DNA: TGTGCCAGCAGTGATGACCCCCGGGGAACTGAAGCTTTCTTT.

The CDR3 DNA follows: TGCAGTGCTAGAGTTGCTAGCGGGGAAGAGACCCAGTACTTC. Its protein is CSARVASGEETQYF. The rearrangement joins TRBV20-1 to TRBJ2-5; 9 bases line up with TRBD2. Germline loops: CDR1 DFQATT, CDR2 SNEGSKA (reference sequence). Trimming took 1 base from V and 3 from J; bases not matched to a gene: 3. There are 14 residues in the CDR3.

At least ten counts were recorded for this clonotype. V gene TRBV20-1 combines with J gene TRBJ2-7, with 11 nucleotides matching TRBD1. V shed 1 base, J shed 5 bases, and the junction held 10 bases outside the gene matches. The CDR3 contains 16 residues. Germline V gives CDR1 DFQATT, CDR2 SNEGSKA (reference sequence). Here the CDR3 DNA reads TGCAGTGCTAGAGGGACCCGGGACAGGGGGTTTCACGAGCAGTACTTC. It codes for CSARGTRDRGFHEQYF.

The chain links TRBV29-1 to TRBJ2-7, with a possible D match to TRBD1 (5 bases). Germline V gene data show CDR1 as SQVTM and CDR2 as ANQGSEA. CDR3 length equals 11 residues. V lost 6 bases to trimming and J lost 5 bases, with 11 bases between them. CDR3 sequence reads: CSVQASHEQYF. CDR3 nucleotides: TGCAGCGTACAGGCTTCCCACGAGCAGTACTTC.

The rearrangement uses TRBV6-1 and TRBJ1-4; TRBD1 agrees at 7 bases. The ends lost 7 bases at V and 6 bases at J; junction bases unmatched: 8. The germline gives CDR1 MNHNS, CDR2 SASEGT. This CDR3 spans 14 amino acids. Here the CDR3 DNA reads TGTGCCAGCATCTCGGACAGGAGTCATGAAAAACTGTTTTTT. It specifies CASISDRSHEKLFF.

This clonotype was seen repeatedly, ten times or more. This chain connects TRBV6-2 or TRBV6-3 to TRBJ1-5; the match to TRBD1 covers 8 bases. The CDR3 sequence is 15 residues long. Germline V gives CDR1 MNHEY, CDR2 SVGEGT. Unmatched junction bases numbered 6, after V lost 6 bases and J lost 2 bases. The CDR3 sequence: CASSPGGYGNQPQHF. The CDR3 coding sequence is TGTGCCAGCAGCCCAGGGGGCTACGGCAATCAGCCCCAGCATTTT.

This clonotype was counted ten times or more. This rearrangement joins TRBV28 to TRBJ1-4; 8 bases map to TRBD1. CDR3 size: 15 residues. CDR1 and CDR2 from the germline V gene are MDHEN and SYDVKM. J gave up 11 bases and V 6 bases, and 14 bases lay outside the gene matches. CDR3 bases: TGTGCCAGCAGAACCGTTCGGACAGGGATAACCAAACTGTTTTTT. Translating it yields CASRTVRTGITKLFF.